The TCR beta chain under discussion was sequenced for a study of graft-versus-host responses after intestinal transplantation. For the study at large: Anti-thymocyte globulin induction was given to all recipients, followed by tacrolimus and steroids for 2 to 3 years.

Clones were read by immunoSEQ multiplex PCR, and TCRdb kept only the in-frame ones, dropping some. The sample has roughly 11,000 clones; 80% to 85% are singletons. This clone showed up just a few times. The sequenced sample was PBMCs, obtained about 490 days after intestinal transplant. This clonotype was obtained from a human patient who received an intestinal transplant, so some T cells may come from the graft donor.

CDR3 nucleotide sequence: TGTGCCAGCAGCTTGACCCGGACTAGCGGGAGTATCGACGAGCAGTACTTC. Residues: CASSLTRTSGSIDEQYF. The chain is built from TRBV5-4 and TRBJ2-7; 13 bases match TRBD2. Germline CDR1 is SGHNT and CDR2 is YYREEE (reference sequence). The CDR3 has 17 amino acids. The V gene end was trimmed by 1 base and the J gene end by 5 bases; junction bases not matched to a gene: 9.